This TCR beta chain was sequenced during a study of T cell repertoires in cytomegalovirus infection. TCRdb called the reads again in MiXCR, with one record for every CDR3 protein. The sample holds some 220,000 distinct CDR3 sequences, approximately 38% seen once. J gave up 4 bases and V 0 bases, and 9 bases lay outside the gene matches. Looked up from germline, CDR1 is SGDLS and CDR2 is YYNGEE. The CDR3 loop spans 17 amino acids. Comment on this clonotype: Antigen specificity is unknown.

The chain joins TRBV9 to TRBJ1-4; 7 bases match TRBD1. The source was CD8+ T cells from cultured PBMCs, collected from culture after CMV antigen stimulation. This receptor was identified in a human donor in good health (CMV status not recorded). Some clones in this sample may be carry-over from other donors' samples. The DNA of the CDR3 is TGTGCCAGCAGCGTAGACCCGGGACAGAGGAGTAATGAAAAACTGTTTTTT. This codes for CASSVDPGQRSNEKLFF.